The 10 T cell receptor beta chains below come from one sample, sequenced in a study of T cell responses to AZD1222 COVID-19 vaccine. The repertoire was sequenced with immunoSEQ multiplex PCR; TCRdb's copy has only in-frame clones and lacks some. Here the sample spans about 160,000 clones, around 90% being singletons. Source: peripheral blood, taken 28 days after the second AZD1222 dose. The receptor source for this set is an adult who received the AZD1222 COVID-19 vaccine.

J is TRBJ1-1 and V is TRBV10-2; D is unclear. CDR3 size: 17 residues. The V gene's germline CDR1 is WSHSY and CDR2 SAAADI. The V gene lost 0 bases and the J gene lost 7 bases, with 21 bases spanning the gap. The CDR3 sequence: CASSESEPGPQSGEAFF. CDR3 DNA: TGCGCCAGCAGTGAGTCGGAACCGGGCCCCCAAAGTGGTGAAGCTTTCTTT.

The rearrangement uses TRBV19 and TRBJ1-6; a possible D gene is TRBD1 (5 bases). Looked up from germline, CDR1 is LNHDA and CDR2 is SQIVND (reference sequence). Trimming took off 4 bases at V and 8 bases at J, with 9 bases between the two ends. The CDR3 length is 13 residues. The CDR3 here is CASSTDRDSPLHF. CDR3 in DNA: TGTGCCAGTAGTACCGACAGAGATTCACCCCTCCACTTT. The entire variable domain, with the rest obtained from reference TRBV19 and TRBJ1-6, is as follows: DGGITQSPKYLFRKEGQNVTLSCEQNLNHDAMYWYRQDPGQGLRLIYYSQIVNDFQKGDIAEGYSVSREKKESFPLTVTSAQKNPTAFYLCASSTDRDSPLHFGNGTRLTVT.

The V gene is TRBV18, the J gene TRBJ1-5; D unresolved. Germline CDR1 KGHSH, CDR2 LQKENI. Deletions cut 2 bases from V and 2 bases from J, with 19 bases between. This CDR3 is 18 amino acids long. The DNA for the CDR3 is TGTGCCAGCTCACCAAAAAAACAGCCCTTGGATGGCAATCAGCCCCAGCATTTT. It is translated as CASSPKKQPLDGNQPQHF.

This chain links TRBV6-1 with TRBJ1-6, with 8 bases matching TRBD1. Per the germline V gene, CDR1 is MNHNS and CDR2 is SASEGT. This CDR3 spans 17 amino acids. V was clipped by 1 base and J by 6 bases; unmatched bases: 8. CDR3 protein: CASSEEGWGQVNSPLHF. CDR3 DNA: TGTGCCAGCAGTGAAGAGGGGTGGGGACAGGTTAATTCACCCCTCCACTTT.

The gene calls are TRBV15 and TRBJ1-3; D gene ambiguous. CDR1 and CDR2 (germline): LNHNV, YYDKDF (reference sequence). The CDR3 sequence is 15 residues long. The V end was cut by 6 bases, the J end by 0 bases, with 12 bases between. CDR3 coding DNA: TGTGCCACCAGTGTCGGACTGAGCTCTGGAAACACCATATATTTT. This translates into CATSVGLSSGNTIYF.

This clone was seen only once. CDR3 bases: TGTGCCAGCAGCTTGGGCGGGTTAGGGGAAAAACTGTTTTTT. Protein sequence: CASSLGGLGEKLFF. The chain links TRBV5-5 to TRBJ1-4; no clear D. V lost 0 bases, J lost 8 bases, and 11 bases lay in between. The CDR3 is made up of 14 amino acids. From germline, CDR1 is SGHKS and CDR2 YYEKEE (reference sequence).

The chain has TRBV6-5 and TRBJ1-3, with 7 bases lining up with TRBD1. This CDR3 contains 14 residues. The V segment lost 6 bases and the J segment 3 bases; nucleotides outside the gene matches: 5. Germline values: CDR1 MNHEY, CDR2 SVGAGI. The CDR3 protein is CASRRQGHGNTIYF. DNA of the CDR3: TGTGCCAGCAGGCGACAGGGCCATGGAAACACCATATATTTT.

This clone was recorded only once. The genes are TRBV7-9 and TRBJ2-2; D is uncertain. Germline V gives CDR1 SEHNR, CDR2 FQNEAQ (reference sequence). This CDR3 is built from 17 residues. Trimming left V 5 bases short and J 0 bases short, with 16 bases between. The CDR3 nucleotides are TGTGCCAGCAGCGACCCGATCCGGCTCCCGAACACCGGGGAGCTGTTTTTT. Translating it yields CASSDPIRLPNTGELFF.

The chain carries TRBV19 and TRBJ1-1, with TRBD1 matching 11 bases. CDR1 is LNHDA and CDR2 is SQIVND in the germline V gene (reference sequence). The CDR3 is made up of 16 amino acids. The trim removed 5 bases at V and 4 bases at J, leaving 9 bases unmatched. The CDR3 DNA sequence: TGTGCCAGTAGTGTGGACAGGGGGCGAATCGGCACTGAAGCTTTCTTT. It specifies CASSVDRGRIGTEAFF.

This rearrangement joins TRBV6-5 to TRBJ1-5, with TRBD1 as a possible D gene (5 bases). The CDR3 covers 14 residues. The germline CDR1 and CDR2 sequences are MNHEY and SVGAGI. V dropped 9 bases and J dropped 4 bases, with 16 bases sitting between them. The CDR3 region has the DNA TGTGCCAGTAGACGGACAAACCAGAATCAGCCCCAGCATTTT. Translation gives CASRRTNQNQPQHF.